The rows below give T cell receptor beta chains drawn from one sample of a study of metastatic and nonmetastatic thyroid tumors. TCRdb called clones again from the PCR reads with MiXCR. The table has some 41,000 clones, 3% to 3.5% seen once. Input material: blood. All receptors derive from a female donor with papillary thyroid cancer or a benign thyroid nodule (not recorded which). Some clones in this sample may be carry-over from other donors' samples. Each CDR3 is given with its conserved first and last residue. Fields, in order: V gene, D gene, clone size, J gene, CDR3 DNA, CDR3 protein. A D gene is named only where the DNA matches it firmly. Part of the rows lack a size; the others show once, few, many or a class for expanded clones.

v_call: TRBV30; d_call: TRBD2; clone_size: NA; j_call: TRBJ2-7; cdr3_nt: TGTGCCTGGAGTTCCACCGGGAGGTCCTACGAGCAGTACTTC; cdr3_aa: CAWSSTGRSYEQYF
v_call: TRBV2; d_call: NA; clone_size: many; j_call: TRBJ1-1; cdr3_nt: TGTGCCAGCAGTGCCTATAGGGAGGCGGCTGAAGCTTTCTTT; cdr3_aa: CASSAYREAAEAFF
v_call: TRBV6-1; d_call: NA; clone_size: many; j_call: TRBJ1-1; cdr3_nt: TGTGCCAGCAGTGAAACGGGAACCGAGCGGTCTGAAGCTTTCTTT; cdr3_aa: CASSETGTERSEAFF
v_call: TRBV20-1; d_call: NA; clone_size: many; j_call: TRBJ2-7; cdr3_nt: TGCAGTACTTCTCGCCGGAGGGGTATCCACGAGCAGTACTTC; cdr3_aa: CSTSRRRGIHEQYF
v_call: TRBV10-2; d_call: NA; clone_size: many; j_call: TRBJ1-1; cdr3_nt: TGCGCCAGCAGTGGGGGCCCGGGGCTACAGAACACTGAAGCTTTCTTT; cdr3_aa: CASSGGPGLQNTEAFF
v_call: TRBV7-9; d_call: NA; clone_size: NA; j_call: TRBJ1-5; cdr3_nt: TGTGCCAGCAGATTCGACACAGATACCCAGCATTTT; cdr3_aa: CASRFDTDTQHF
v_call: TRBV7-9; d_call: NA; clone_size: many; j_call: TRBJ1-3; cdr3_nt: TGTGCCAGCAGCTTATTTTCTTTGGGAGGCTCTGGAAACACCATATATTTT; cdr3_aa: CASSLFSLGGSGNTIYF
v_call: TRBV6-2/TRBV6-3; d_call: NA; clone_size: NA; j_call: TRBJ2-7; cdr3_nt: TGTGCTTGCGGGCAGAGGGAGCGGTACTTC; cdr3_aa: CACGQRERYF
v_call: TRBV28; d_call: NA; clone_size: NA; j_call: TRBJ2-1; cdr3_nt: TGTGCCAGCAGCACGCTTTGGGATGAGCAGTTCTTC; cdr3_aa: CASSTLWDEQFF
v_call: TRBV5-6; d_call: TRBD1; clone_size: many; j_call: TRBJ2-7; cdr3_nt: TGTGCCAGCAGCTTGGGACAGGGCTACTACGAGCAGTACTTC; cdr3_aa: CASSLGQGYYEQYF
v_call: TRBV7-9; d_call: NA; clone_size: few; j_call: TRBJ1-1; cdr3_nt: TGTGCCAGCAGCCCCGGGCGTGCCACTGAAGCTTTCTTT; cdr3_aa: CASSPGRATEAFF
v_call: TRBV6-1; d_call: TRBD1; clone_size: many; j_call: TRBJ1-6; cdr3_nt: TGTGCCAGCGGACGAACAGGGGAAAATTCACCCCTCCACTTT; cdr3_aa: CASGRTGENSPLHF
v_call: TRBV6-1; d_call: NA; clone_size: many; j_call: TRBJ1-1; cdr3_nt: TGTGCCAGCAGGCCGGGACCGCAGAACACTGAAGCTTTCTTT; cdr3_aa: CASRPGPQNTEAFF
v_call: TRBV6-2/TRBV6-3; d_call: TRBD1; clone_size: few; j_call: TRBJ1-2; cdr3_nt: TGTGCCATTAACGACGGTCTACAGGGGGCAGGGGGCTACACCTTC; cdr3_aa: CAINDGLQGAGGYTF